The text below deals with one TCR beta chain. This CDR3 spans 17 amino acids. After removal of 4 bases from V and 3 bases from J, the junction contained 13 bases not matched to a gene. Germline loops: CDR1 SGHVS, CDR2 FQNEAQ. Method: immunoSEQ multiplex PCR; TCRdb's copy keeps in-frame clones and lacks some. Of around 330,000 clones in the sample, about 74% are singletons; the top ten hold 9% to 12%. This specimen comes from a study of shared clonotypes between healthy human individuals. Study overall: Three plates were used per donor for CD4 naive, three for CD4 memory, two for CD8 naive and one for CD8 memory.

All donors were Caucasian adults living in Nashville, Tennessee. The sample comprised memory CD4+ T cells sorted from blood. Subset defined: CD45RA-negative fraction. The receptor was isolated from a man aged 25-45 years in good health. The genes are TRBV7-8 and TRBJ2-7, with 9 positions matching TRBD1. Here the CDR3 DNA reads TGTGCCAGCAGCTCCTCCCGCCAGACAGGGGGTCGCTACGAGCAGTACTTC. This sequence encodes CASSSSRQTGGRYEQYF.